Following are 13 T cell receptor beta chains from one sample sequenced in a study of T cells in localized non-small cell lung cancer. Clones were sequenced by immunoSEQ multiplex PCR, and TCRdb holds only the in-frame ones, with some missing. Of about 2,800 clones in the sample, approximately 23% were seen once. This sample comprised normal lung tissue next to the tumor, obtained before any cancer treatment. The receptors come from a woman aged 35-75 years with stage I lung adenocarcinoma.

This clone was counted only a few times. V usage is TRBV11-3 and J usage is TRBJ2-1; 9 bases are a match to TRBD2. The CDR3 length is 17 residues. The J segment lost 1 base and the V segment lost 4 bases, leaving 8 bases of the junction unmatched. The germline V gene encodes CDR1 SGHNT and CDR2 YENEEA. CDR3 protein: CASSSAGGESSYNEQFF. The CDR3 DNA reads TGTGCCAGCAGCTCGGCGGGAGGGGAATCTTCCTACAATGAGCAGTTCTTC. The full variable domain, rest sourced from reference TRBV11-3 and TRBJ2-1, is EAGVVQSPRYKIIEKKQPVAFWCNPISGHNTLYWYLQNLGQGPELLIRYENEEAVDDSQLPKDRFSAERLKGVDSTLKIQPAELGDSAVYLCASSSAGGESSYNEQFFGPGTRLTVL.

The chain recombines TRBV18 with TRBJ2-7, with 8 bases identical to TRBD1. The CDR3 covers 15 residues. V shed 5 bases, J shed 5 bases, and the junction held 11 bases outside the gene matches. The germline gives CDR1 KGHSH, CDR2 LQKENI. The CDR3 coding sequence is TGTGCCAGCTCAAGCCAGGACAGGGTTGAAAACGAGCAGTACTTC. Protein: CASSSQDRVENEQYF.

This chain links TRBV19 with TRBJ2-7; the D gene is possibly TRBD1 (6 bases). The CDR3 is 14 residues long. Trimming removed 3 bases at V and 3 bases at J, with 12 bases between. Germline V gene data show CDR1 as LNHDA and CDR2 as SQIVND (reference sequence). The DNA for the CDR3 is TGTGCCAGTAGTATGGGACAACCAGACTACGAGCAGTACTTC. Amino acid sequence: CASSMGQPDYEQYF. Complete variable domain (other parts from reference TRBV19 and TRBJ2-7): DGGITQSPKYLFRKEGQNVTLSCEQNLNHDAMYWYRQDPGQGLRLIYYSQIVNDFQKGDIAEGYSVSREKKESFPLTVTSAQKNPTAFYLCASSMGQPDYEQYFGPGTRLTVT.

This clone was counted a few times. The CDR3 protein is CASQGGTTRTGELFF. The CDR3 nucleotides read TGTGCCAGCCAAGGGGGGACAACTCGAACCGGGGAGCTGTTTTTT. This chain links TRBV6-8 with TRBJ2-2; either TRBD1 or TRBD2 may supply D (6 bases each). Trimming left V 8 bases short and J 5 bases short, with 18 bases between. The CDR3 is made up of 15 amino acids. CDR1 is MNHGY and CDR2 is SAAAGT in the germline V gene.

This clone is termed medium-sized. The V call is TRBV6-8, the J call TRBJ1-2; possible D gene TRBD1, 5 bases. The germline V gene encodes CDR1 MNHGY and CDR2 SAAAGT. The CDR3 contains 15 residues. Trimming took 7 bases from V and 0 from J, leaving 15 bases between them. The CDR3 here is CASTSGGTANYGYTF. CDR3 in DNA: TGTGCCAGCACCTCTGGGGGTACAGCTAACTATGGCTACACCTTC.

This clone is labeled as medium-sized. The genes are TRBV11-3 and TRBJ2-1; 10 nucleotides align to TRBD2. The CDR3 contains 15 residues. Looked up from germline, CDR1 is SGHNT and CDR2 is YENEEA. After removal of 5 bases from V and 4 bases from J, the junction contained 5 bases not matched to a gene. The CDR3 DNA sequence: TGTGCCAGCAGCCTCACTAGCGGGAAGTACAATGAGCAGTTCTTC. Its protein is CASSLTSGKYNEQFF.

The chain uses TRBV27 and TRBJ1-1; D call uncertain. Germline V CDR1 and CDR2: MNHEY, SMNVEV (reference sequence). Deletions cut 5 bases from V and 1 base from J, with 14 bases between. This CDR3 spans 15 amino acids. The CDR3 DNA reads TGTGCCAGCAGTCCGCTCTGGGCGGGGAACACTGAAGCTTTCTTT. Translation gives CASSPLWAGNTEAFF.

CDR3 bases: TGCGCCAGCAGCTTGGTGAACAGGGGAGACACCGGGGAGCTGTTTTTT. Translation: CASSLVNRGDTGELFF. The rearrangement joins TRBV5-1 to TRBJ2-2, with TRBD1 identical over 7 bases. CDR1 and CDR2 (germline): SGHRS, YFSETQ. This CDR3 region has 16 residues. The J segment lost 3 bases and the V segment lost 0 bases, leaving 5 bases of the junction unmatched.

This clone was counted between two and nine times. This chain uses TRBV9 with TRBJ2-1; D may match TRBD1 or TRBD2 (6 bases each). V was trimmed by 3 bases and J by 4 bases, leaving 20 bases between them. This CDR3 is built from 17 residues. CDR1 and CDR2 from the germline V gene are SGDLS and YYNGEE. CDR3 sequence (DNA): TGTGCCAGCAGCGCAGGGACTGGGGGCCCACCTTACAATGAGCAGTTCTTC. Its protein is CASSAGTGGPPYNEQFF.

This clone is judged large. The CDR3 loop is CASSERTPAGRYTF. CDR3 in DNA: TGTGCCAGCAGTGAGAGGACACCGGCGGGGCGCTACACCTTC. J is TRBJ1-2 and V is TRBV6-8; tentatively, D is TRBD1 (5 bases). Germline CDR1 is MNHGY and CDR2 is SAAAGT. This CDR3 spans 14 amino acids. V was trimmed by 5 bases and J by 9 bases, leaving 19 bases between them.

This clone is categorized as medium-sized. This rearrangement joins TRBV11-3 to TRBJ2-3; TRBD2 matches 7 bases. The CDR3 is made up of 17 amino acids. With V trimmed by 1 base and J by 1 base, 8 bases remained unmatched. Germline assignment: CDR1 SGHNT and CDR2 YENEEA. CDR3 sequence: CASSLGAGMGRTDTQYF. The CDR3 coding sequence is TGTGCCAGCAGCTTAGGAGCGGGGATGGGACGCACAGATACGCAGTATTTT. The variable domain in full, completed from reference TRBV11-3 and TRBJ2-3, reads EAGVVQSPRYKIIEKKQPVAFWCNPISGHNTLYWYLQNLGQGPELLIRYENEEAVDDSQLPKDRFSAERLKGVDSTLKIQPAELGDSAVYLCASSLGAGMGRTDTQYFGPGTRLTVL.

The gene calls are TRBV6-8 and TRBJ1-2; a possible D gene is TRBD1 (6 bases). This CDR3 region has 13 residues. With 6 bases removed from V and 0 bases from J, the gap between germline ends came to 8 bases. The germline V gene encodes CDR1 MNHGY and CDR2 SAAAGT. Here the CDR3 reads CASRRQANYGYTF. The CDR3 nucleotides read TGTGCCAGCAGACGACAGGCTAACTATGGCTACACCTTC.

This clone has a handful of counts. This chain links TRBV23-1 with TRBJ1-1; D may be TRBD1 (6 bases). TRBV23-1 is recorded as an ORF, its role being uncertain. Trimming stripped 6 bases from V and 1 base from J, with 15 bases between. The CDR3 contains 15 residues. The CDR3 DNA sequence: TGCGCCAGCAGGGGGGACACCCGACCGAACACTGAAGCTTTCTTT. Protein sequence: CASRGDTRPNTEAFF.